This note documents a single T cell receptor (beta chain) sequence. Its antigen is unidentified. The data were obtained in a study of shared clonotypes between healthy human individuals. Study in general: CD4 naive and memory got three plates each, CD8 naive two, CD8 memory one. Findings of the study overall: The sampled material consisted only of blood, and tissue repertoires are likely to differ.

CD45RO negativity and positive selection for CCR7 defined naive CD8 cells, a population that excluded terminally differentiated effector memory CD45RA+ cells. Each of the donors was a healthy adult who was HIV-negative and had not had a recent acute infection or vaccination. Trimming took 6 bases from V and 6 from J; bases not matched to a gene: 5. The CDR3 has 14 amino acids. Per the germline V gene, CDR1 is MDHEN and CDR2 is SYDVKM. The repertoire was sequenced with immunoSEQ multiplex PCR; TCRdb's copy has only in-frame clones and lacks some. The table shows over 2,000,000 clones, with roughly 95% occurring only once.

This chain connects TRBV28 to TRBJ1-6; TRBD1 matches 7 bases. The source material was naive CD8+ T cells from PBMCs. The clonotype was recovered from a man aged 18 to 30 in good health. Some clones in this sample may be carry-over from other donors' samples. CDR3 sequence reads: CASSSGTANSPLHF. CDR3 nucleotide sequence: TGTGCCAGCAGCTCAGGGACAGCTAATTCACCCCTCCACTTT.